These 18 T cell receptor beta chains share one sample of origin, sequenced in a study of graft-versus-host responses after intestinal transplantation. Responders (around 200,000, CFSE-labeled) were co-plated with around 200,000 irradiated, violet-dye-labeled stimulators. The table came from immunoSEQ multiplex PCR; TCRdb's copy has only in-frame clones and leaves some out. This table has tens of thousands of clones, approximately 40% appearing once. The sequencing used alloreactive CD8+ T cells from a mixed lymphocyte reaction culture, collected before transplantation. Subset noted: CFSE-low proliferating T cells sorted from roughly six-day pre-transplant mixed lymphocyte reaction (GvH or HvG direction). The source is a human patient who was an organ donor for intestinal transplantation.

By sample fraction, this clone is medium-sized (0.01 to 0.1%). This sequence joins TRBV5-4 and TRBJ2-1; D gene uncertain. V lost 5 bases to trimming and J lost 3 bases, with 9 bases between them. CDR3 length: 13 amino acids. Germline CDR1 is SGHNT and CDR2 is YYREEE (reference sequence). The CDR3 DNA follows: TGTGCCAGCAGACCCGATGGCTACAATGAGCAGTTCTTC. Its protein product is CASRPDGYNEQFF.

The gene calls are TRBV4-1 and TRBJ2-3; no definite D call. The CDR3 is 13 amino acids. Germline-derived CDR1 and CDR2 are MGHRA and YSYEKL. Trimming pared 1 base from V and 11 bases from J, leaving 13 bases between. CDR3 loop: CASSQVGGYGQYF. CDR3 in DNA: TGCGCCAGCAGCCAAGTGGGTGGTTATGGGCAGTATTTT.

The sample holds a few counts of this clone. CDR3 bases: TGCGCCAGCAGCCAAGATGTCCAAACCTATGAGCAGTTCTTC. It yields the protein CASSQDVQTYEQFF. The V gene is TRBV4-1, the J gene TRBJ2-1; D not resolved. The CDR3 has 14 amino acids. Germline V gives CDR1 MGHRA, CDR2 YSYEKL. V lost 0 bases and J lost 8, with 11 bases in between.

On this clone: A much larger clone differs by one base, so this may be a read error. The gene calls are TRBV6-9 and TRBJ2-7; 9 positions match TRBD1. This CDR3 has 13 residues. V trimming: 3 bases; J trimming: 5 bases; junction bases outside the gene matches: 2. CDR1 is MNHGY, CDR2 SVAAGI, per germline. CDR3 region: CASSYGTGNEQYF. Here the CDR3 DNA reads TGTGCCAGCAGTTACGGGACAGGGAACGAGCAGTACTTC.

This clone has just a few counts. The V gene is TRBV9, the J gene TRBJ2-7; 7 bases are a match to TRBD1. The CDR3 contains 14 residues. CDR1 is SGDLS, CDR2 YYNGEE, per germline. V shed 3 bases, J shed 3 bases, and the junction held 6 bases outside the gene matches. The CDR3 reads CASSDDRDHYEQYF. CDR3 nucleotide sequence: TGTGCCAGCAGCGACGACAGGGACCACTACGAGCAGTACTTC.

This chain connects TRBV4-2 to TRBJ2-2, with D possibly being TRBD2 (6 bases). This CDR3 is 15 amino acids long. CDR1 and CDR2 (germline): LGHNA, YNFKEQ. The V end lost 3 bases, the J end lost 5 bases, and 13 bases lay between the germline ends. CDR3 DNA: TGTGCCAGCAGCCATATACTGAGCGGGACCGGGGAGCTGTTTTTT. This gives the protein CASSHILSGTGELFF.

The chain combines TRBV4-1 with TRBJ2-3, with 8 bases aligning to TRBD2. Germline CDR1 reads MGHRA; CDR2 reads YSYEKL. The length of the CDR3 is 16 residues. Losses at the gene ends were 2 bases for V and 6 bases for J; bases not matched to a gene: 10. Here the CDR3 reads CASSQSSGSPVDTQYF. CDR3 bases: TGCGCCAGCAGCCAATCGAGCGGGAGTCCTGTCGATACGCAGTATTTT.

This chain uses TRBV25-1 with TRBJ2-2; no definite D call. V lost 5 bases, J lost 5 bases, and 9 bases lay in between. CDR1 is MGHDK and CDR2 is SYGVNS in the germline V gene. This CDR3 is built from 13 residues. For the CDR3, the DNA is TGTGCCAGCAGTCCGGCCGTGACCGGGGAGCTGTTTTTT. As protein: CASSPAVTGELFF.

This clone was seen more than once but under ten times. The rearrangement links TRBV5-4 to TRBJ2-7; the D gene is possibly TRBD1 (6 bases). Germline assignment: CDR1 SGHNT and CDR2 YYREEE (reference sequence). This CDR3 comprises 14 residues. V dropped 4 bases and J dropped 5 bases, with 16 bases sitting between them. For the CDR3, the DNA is TGTGCCAGCAGCCTACCTCTACAGGGCCACGAGCAGTACTTC. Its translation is CASSLPLQGHEQYF. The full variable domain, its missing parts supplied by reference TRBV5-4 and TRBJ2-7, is ETGVTQSPTHLIKTRGQQVTLRCSSQSGHNTVSWYQQALGQGPQFIFQYYREEENGRGNFPPRFSGLQFPNYSSELNVNALELDDSALYLCASSLPLQGHEQYFGPGTRLTVT.

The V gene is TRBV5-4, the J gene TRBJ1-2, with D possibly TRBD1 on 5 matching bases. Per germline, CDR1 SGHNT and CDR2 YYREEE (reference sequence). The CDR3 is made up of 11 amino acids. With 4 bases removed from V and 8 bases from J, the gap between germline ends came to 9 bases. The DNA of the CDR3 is TGTGCCAGCAGCGACCGACAGGGCTACACCTTC. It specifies CASSDRQGYTF. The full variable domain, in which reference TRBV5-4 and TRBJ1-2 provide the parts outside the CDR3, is ETGVTQSPTHLIKTRGQQVTLRCSSQSGHNTVSWYQQALGQGPQFIFQYYREEENGRGNFPPRFSGLQFPNYSSELNVNALELDDSALYLCASSDRQGYTFGSGTRLTVV.

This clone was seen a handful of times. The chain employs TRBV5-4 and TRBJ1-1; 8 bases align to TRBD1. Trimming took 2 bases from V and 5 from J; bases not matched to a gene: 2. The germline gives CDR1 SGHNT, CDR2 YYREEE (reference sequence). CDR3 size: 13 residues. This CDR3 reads CASSLQGGTEAFF. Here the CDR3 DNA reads TGTGCCAGCAGCTTACAGGGGGGAACTGAAGCTTTCTTT.

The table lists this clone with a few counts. CDR3 DNA sequence: TGCGCCAGCAGTGAGCAATCCATAGGACTGGATGGCTACACCTTC. This sequence encodes CASSEQSIGLDGYTF. The chain has TRBV10-2 and TRBJ1-2; D call uncertain. Germline-derived CDR1 and CDR2 are WSHSY and SAAADI. V lost 2 bases to trimming and J lost 6 bases, with 16 bases between them. There are 15 residues in the CDR3.

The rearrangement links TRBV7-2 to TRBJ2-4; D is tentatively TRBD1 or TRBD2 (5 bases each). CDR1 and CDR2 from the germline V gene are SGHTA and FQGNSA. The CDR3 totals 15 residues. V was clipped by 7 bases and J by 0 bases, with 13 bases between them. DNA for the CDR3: TGTGCCAGCACCAGGACGGGGCTAGCCAAAAACATTCAGTACTTC. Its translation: CASTRTGLAKNIQYF.

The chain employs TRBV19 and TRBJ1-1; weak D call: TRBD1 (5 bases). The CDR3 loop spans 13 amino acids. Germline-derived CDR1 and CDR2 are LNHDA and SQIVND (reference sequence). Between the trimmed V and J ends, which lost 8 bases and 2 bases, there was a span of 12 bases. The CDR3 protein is CASASWTNTEAFF. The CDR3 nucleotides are TGTGCCAGTGCCTCCTGGACAAACACTGAAGCTTTCTTT.

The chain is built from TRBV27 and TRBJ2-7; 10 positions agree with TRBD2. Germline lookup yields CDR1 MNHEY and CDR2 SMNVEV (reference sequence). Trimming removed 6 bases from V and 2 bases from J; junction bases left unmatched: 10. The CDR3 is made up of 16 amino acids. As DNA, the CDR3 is TGTGCCAGCAGCCCCATATACGGACTAGCGGCCTACGAGCAGTACTTC. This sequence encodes CASSPIYGLAAYEQYF.

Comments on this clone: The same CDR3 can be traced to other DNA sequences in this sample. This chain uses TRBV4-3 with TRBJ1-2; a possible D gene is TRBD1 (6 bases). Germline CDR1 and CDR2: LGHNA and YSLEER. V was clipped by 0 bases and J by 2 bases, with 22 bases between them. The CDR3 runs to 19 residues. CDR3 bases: TGCGCCAGCAGCCAAGATTATGGGGCCGGGGGGGGGCGGAACTATGGCTACACCTTC. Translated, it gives CASSQDYGAGGGRNYGYTF.

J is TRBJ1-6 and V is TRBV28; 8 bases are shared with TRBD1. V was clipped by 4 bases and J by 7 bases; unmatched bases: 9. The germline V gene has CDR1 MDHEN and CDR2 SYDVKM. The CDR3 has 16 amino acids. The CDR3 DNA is TGTGCCAGCAGTTCCCACACCGGGACAGGAAATTCACCCCTCCACTTT. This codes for CASSSHTGTGNSPLHF. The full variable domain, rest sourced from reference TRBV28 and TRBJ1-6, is DVKVTQSSRYLVKRTGEKVFLECVQDMDHENMFWYRQDPGLGLRLIYFSYDVKMKEKGDIPEGYSVSREKKERFSLILESASTNQTSMYLCASSSHTGTGNSPLHFGNGTRLTVT.

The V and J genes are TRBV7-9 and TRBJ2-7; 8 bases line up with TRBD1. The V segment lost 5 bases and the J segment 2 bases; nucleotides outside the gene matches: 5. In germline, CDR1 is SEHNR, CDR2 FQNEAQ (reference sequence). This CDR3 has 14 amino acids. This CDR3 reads CASSPPGQAYEQYF. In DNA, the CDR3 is TGTGCCAGCAGCCCCCCGGGACAGGCCTACGAGCAGTACTTC.